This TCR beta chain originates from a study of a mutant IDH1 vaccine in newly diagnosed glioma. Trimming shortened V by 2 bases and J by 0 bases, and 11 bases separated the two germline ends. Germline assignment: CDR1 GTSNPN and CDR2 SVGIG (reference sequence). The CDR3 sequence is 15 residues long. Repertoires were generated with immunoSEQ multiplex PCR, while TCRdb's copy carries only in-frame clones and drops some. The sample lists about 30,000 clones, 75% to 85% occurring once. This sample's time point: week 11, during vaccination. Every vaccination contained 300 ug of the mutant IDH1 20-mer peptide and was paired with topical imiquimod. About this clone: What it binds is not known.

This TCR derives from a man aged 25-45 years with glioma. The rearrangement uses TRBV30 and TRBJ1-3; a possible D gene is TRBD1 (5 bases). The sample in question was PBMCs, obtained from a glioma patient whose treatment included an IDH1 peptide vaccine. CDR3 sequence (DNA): TGTGCCTGGAGTATGCGGGGGATCTCTGGAAACACCATATATTTT. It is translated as CAWSMRGISGNTIYF.